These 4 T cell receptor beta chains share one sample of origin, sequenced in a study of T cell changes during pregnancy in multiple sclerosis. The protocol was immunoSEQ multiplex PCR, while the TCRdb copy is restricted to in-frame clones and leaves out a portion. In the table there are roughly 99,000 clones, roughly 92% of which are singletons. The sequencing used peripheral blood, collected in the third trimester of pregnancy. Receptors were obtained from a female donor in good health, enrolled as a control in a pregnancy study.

The CDR3 spells CASTFPGKAEAFF. CDR3 sequence (DNA): TGTGCCAGTACTTTCCCAGGGAAAGCTGAAGCTTTCTTT. The chain uses TRBV19 and TRBJ1-1; D is possibly TRBD1 (5 bases). The CDR3 spans 13 residues. Germline CDR1 LNHDA, CDR2 SQIVND (reference sequence). Trimming removed 7 bases from V and 6 bases from J, with 15 bases in between.

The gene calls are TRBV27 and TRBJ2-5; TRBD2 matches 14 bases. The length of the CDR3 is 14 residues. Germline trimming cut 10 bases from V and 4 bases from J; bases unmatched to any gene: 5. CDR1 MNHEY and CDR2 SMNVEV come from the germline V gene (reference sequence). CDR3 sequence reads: CATRGLAGGETQYF. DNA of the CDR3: TGTGCCACGCGTGGACTAGCGGGGGGAGAGACCCAGTACTTC.

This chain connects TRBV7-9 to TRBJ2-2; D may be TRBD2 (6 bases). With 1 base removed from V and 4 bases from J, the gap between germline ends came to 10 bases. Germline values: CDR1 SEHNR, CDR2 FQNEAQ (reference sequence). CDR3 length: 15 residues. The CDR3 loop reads CASSLVEGSTGELFF. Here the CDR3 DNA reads TGTGCCAGCAGCTTAGTGGAGGGGTCCACCGGGGAGCTGTTTTTT.

The CDR3 sequence is CASSLGDSRTDTQYF. In DNA, the CDR3 is TGTGCCAGCAGTTTAGGGGACAGCCGGACAGATACGCAGTATTTT. This chain joins TRBV27 and TRBJ2-3; TRBD1 matches at 7 bases. The CDR3 length is 15 residues. V was clipped by 2 bases and J by 3 bases; unmatched bases: 5. Looked up from germline, CDR1 is MNHEY and CDR2 is SMNVEV (reference sequence).